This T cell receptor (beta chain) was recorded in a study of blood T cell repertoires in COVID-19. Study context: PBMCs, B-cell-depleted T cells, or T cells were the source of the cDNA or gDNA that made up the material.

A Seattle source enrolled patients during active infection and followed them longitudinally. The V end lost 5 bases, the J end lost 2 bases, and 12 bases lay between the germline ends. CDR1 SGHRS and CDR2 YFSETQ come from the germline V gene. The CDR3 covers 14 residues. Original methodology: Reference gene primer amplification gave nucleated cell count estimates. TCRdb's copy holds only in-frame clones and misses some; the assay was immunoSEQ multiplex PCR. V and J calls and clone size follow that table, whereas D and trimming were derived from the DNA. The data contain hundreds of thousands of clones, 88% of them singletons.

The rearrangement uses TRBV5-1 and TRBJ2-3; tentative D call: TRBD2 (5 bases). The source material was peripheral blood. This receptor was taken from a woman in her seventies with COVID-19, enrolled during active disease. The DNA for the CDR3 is TGCGCCAGCAGTTACAGCGGAAACACAGATACGCAGTATTTT. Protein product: CASSYSGNTDTQYF.